This entry features one TCR beta chain sequence. This entry comes from a study of OX40 agonist ivuxolimab in advanced cancers. The CDR3 contains 16 residues. Trimming at V came to 1 base and at J to 7 bases, leaving 9 bases not matched to a gene. Germline CDR1 and CDR2: SEHNR and FQNEAQ (reference sequence). TCRdb's copy holds only in-frame clones and misses some; the assay was immunoSEQ multiplex PCR. Of 37,000 or so clones in the sample, 87% were seen once. V gene TRBV7-9 combines with J gene TRBJ2-1; TRBD1 agrees at 8 bases. The sequencing here drew on CD4+ or CD8+ T cells sorted from blood, taken in a trial of the OX40 agonist ivuxolimab. The TCR sequence derives from an adult with an advanced solid tumor such as melanoma, head and neck, liver or kidney cancer. CDR3 DNA: TGTGCCAGCAGCTTAGATCACGGGACAGGCAGGAATGAGCAGTTCTTC. Its protein is CASSLDHGTGRNEQFF.